This T cell receptor beta chain was sequenced for a study of human T cells and chemical hapten exposure. Study summary: Diphenylcyclopropenone was applied weekly to patients' scalps across the roughly 23-week study. Study-wide results and limits: No alteration of TCRs above 1 in 1000 frequency was seen with DPC sensitization.

Original handling: Just over 95,000 TCRs per sample was the median, with a range of 23,224 to 690,600. TCRdb recomputed calls from the RACE reads with MiXCR, one row per CDR3 protein. TCRdb, rather than the study authors, made the V and J calls. This sample carries 35,000 or so distinct CDR3 sequences, under 13% of them seen once, and the ten largest clones take 27%. Germline values: CDR1 WNHNN, CDR2 SYGVQD (reference sequence). CDR3 length equals 12 residues. V lost 4 bases and J 3 bases, leaving 7 bases between the germline ends. This clonotype came up many times. Its antigen is unknown. Noted time point: pre-sensitization, week 0. The treatment: therapeutic diphenylcyclopropenone sensitization with weekly scalp DPC. The starting material, unfractionated whole blood, was used for total RNA extraction.

This sample comprised whole blood, obtained in connection with sensitization to the hapten diphenylcyclopropenone (DPC). This rearrangement joins TRBV10-1 to TRBJ2-7; tentative D call: TRBD2 (6 bases). This receptor was identified in a man in his forties or fifties with alopecia areata. Some clones in this sample may be carry-over from other donors' samples. In DNA form, the CDR3 reads TGCGCCAGCAGTGCGACTAGCTACGAGCAGTACTTC. Translating gives CASSATSYEQYF.